A single T cell receptor beta chain is shown here with its context. Its antigen is as yet unknown. These data belong to a study of cytomegalovirus exposure and HLA in healthy donors. Study outcomes and limitations: According to an earlier analysis, most TCR beta V segments yielded productive rearrangements about 87% or about 30% of the time.

Primers for the PCR totalled 60 Vbeta and 13 Jbeta. The data were produced by immunoSEQ multiplex PCR, yet TCRdb's version contains in-frame clones alone and is incomplete. The data hold approximately 140,000 clones, with 79% observed a single time. The CDR3 consists of 16 residues. V was shortened by 4 bases and J by 5 bases, with 18 bases between the two germline ends. From germline, CDR1 is SEHNR and CDR2 FQNEAQ (reference sequence). The sequencing sample was made of PBMCs. The chain links TRBV7-9 to TRBJ2-1; TRBD1 might be the D (7 bases). The sequence was collected from a man between 50 and 59 years old in good health and CMV-seropositive. The CDR3 coding sequence is TGTGCCAGCAGCTCATACAAGGGGGCGGGGAACAATGAGCAGTTCTTC. It specifies CASSSYKGAGNNEQFF.